This T cell receptor (beta chain) was found in a study of beta chain features in type 1 diabetes. Trimming took off 0 bases at V and 7 bases at J, with 13 bases between the two ends. The CDR3 runs to 14 residues. Germline V gene sequence: CDR1 SGHRS, CDR2 YFSETQ. Sequenced material consisted of expressed TCRB transcripts (all of the isolated RNA was reverse transcribed). It was found that naive, central memory and regulatory T cell samples averaged approximately 3.5 million reads. TCRdb keeps only in-frame clones here, not all; method: immunoSEQ multiplex PCR. In the table there are fewer than 350,000 clones, around a fifth of which are singletons. Comment on this clone: Its cognate antigen is unknown.

Study-level findings and limits: The similarity of naive, central memory and Treg TCRB repertoires appeared greater among patients than among healthy donors. Any HLA effect on TCRB rearrangement was left unresolved by small sub-analyses.

The sequencing input was naive CD4+ T cells from blood. The chain links TRBV5-1 to TRBJ1-1; D possibly corresponds to TRBD1 (6 bases). This receptor was identified in a woman between 18 and 30 years old in good health. CDR3 in amino acids: CASSLAGAKGEAFF. Written as DNA, the CDR3 is TGCGCCAGCAGCTTGGCAGGGGCGAAAGGTGAAGCTTTCTTT.